This T cell receptor beta chain derives from a study of blood T cells in healthy people across ages. Germline V gene sequence: CDR1 SEHNR, CDR2 FQNEAQ (reference sequence). The CDR3 totals 15 residues. The J segment lost 6 bases and the V segment lost 5 bases, leaving 8 bases of the junction unmatched. This clonotype was picked up a small number of times. For the second PCR, which ran for about 7 to 12 cycles, a sample-barcoded 5' primer and a J-beta primer mix were used. Every cDNA molecule carried a tag from a template-switch adaptor bearing 12 random nucleotides. A single record per CDR3 protein comes from TCRdb applying MiXCR to the 5' RACE reads. Altogether fewer than 900,000 distinct CDR3 sequences are present, roughly 35% being singletons, with the ten largest covering roughly 13%. In terms of origin and age, donors were healthy Caucasian individuals from Russia aged about 6 to 90.

The chain employs TRBV7-9 and TRBJ2-1; 9 bases are shared with TRBD1. This TCR was recovered from a man between 18 and 29 years old in good health. The sequenced sample was blood. The CDR3 coding sequence is TGTGCCAGCAGCCGTCTCGGGACAGGGATCAATGAGCAGTTCTTC. Residues: CASSRLGTGINEQFF.